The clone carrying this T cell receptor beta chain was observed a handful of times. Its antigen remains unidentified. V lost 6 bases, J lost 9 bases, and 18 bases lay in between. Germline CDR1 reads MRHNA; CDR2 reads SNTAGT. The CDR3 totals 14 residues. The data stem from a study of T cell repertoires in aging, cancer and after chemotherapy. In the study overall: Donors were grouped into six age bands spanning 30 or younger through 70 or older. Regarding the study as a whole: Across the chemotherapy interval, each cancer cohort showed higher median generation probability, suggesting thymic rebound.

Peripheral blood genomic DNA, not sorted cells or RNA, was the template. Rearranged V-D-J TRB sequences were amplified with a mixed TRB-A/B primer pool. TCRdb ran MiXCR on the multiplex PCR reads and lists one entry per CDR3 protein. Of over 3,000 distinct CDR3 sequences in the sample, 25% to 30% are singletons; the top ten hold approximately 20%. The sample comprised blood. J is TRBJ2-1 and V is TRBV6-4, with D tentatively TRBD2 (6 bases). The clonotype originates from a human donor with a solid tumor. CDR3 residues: CASSTGSFGGEQFF. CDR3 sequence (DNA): TGTGCCAGCAGCACCGGGAGTTTCGGGGGTGAGCAGTTCTTC.